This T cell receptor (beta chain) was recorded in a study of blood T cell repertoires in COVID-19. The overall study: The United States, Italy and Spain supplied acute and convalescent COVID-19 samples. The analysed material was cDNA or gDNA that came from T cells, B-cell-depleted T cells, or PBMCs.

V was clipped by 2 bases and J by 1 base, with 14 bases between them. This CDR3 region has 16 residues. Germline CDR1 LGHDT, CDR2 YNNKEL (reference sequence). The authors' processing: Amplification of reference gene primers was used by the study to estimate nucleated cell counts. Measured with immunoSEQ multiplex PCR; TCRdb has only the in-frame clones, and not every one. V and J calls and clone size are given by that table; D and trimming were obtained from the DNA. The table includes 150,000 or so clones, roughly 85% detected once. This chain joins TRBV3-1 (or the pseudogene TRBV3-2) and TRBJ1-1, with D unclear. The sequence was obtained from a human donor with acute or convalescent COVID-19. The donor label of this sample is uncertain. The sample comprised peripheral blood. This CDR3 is CASSQKIYSRNTEAFF. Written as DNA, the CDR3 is TGTGCCAGCAGCCAAAAGATATACAGCCGGAACACTGAAGCTTTCTTT.